These T cell receptor beta chains were read from a single sample in a study of T cells in Graves' hyperthyroidism and ophthalmopathy. TCRdb ran MiXCR on the multiplex PCR reads and lists one entry per CDR3 protein. The data show approximately 870,000 distinct CDR3 sequences, about two fifths seen once. Sequenced input: blood. The origin of the receptors is a man between 18 and 35 years old with Graves' hyperthyroidism. Both conserved end residues are part of each CDR3. The order of the fields is clone size, V gene, J gene, D gene, CDR3 DNA, CDR3 protein. A D gene is named only where the DNA matches it firmly. Where a row states a size, it is once, few, many or the class of an expanded clone; other rows omit it.

clone_size: once; v_call: TRBV9; j_call: TRBJ2-7; d_call: TRBD1; cdr3_nt: TGTGCCAGCAGCTCAGAGGGGACAGGGGACGAGCAGTACTTC; cdr3_aa: CASSSEGTGDEQYF
clone_size: many; v_call: TRBV19; j_call: TRBJ1-1; d_call: TRBD1; cdr3_nt: TGTGCCAGTAGTTCAGGGGGCATGAACACTGAAGCTTTCTTT; cdr3_aa: CASSSGGMNTEAFF
clone_size: many; v_call: TRBV10-3; j_call: TRBJ1-1; d_call: TRBD1; cdr3_nt: TGTGCCATCAGTGAGACCCGGACAGGGCGGGGGACTGAAGCTTTCTTT; cdr3_aa: CAISETRTGRGTEAFF
clone_size: many; v_call: TRBV2; j_call: TRBJ2-2; d_call: -; cdr3_nt: TGTGCCAGCAGTTCGTCTGGCTGGGCCACCGGGGAGCTGTTTTTT; cdr3_aa: CASSSSGWATGELFF
clone_size: -; v_call: TRBV6-6; j_call: TRBJ2-7; d_call: -; cdr3_nt: TGTGCCAGCAGGGCACACGGGTACGAGCAGTACTTC; cdr3_aa: CASRAHGYEQYF
clone_size: -; v_call: TRBV7-9; j_call: TRBJ2-2; d_call: TRBD1; cdr3_nt: TGTGCCAGCAGCTCGCCGACAGGGGGCGCCGGCGGGGAGCTGTTTTTT; cdr3_aa: CASSSPTGGAGGELFF
clone_size: few; v_call: TRBV6-5; j_call: TRBJ1-5; d_call: -; cdr3_nt: TGTGCCAGCAGCTCATGGGAGCATCAGCCCCAGCATTTT; cdr3_aa: CASSSWEHQPQHF
clone_size: -; v_call: TRBV7-9; j_call: TRBJ2-3; d_call: TRBD1; cdr3_nt: TGTGCCAGCAGCCCGCGACAGGGAGGCACAGATACGCAGTATTTT; cdr3_aa: CASSPRQGGTDTQYF
clone_size: -; v_call: TRBV7-9; j_call: TRBJ1-1; d_call: TRBD1; cdr3_nt: TGTGCCAGCAGCGGAAGGGACAGGGGCTGGTTT; cdr3_aa: CASSGRDRGWF
clone_size: -; v_call: TRBV7-2; j_call: TRBJ1-3; d_call: -; cdr3_nt: TGTGCCAGCAGCCCCTACACATCGGGAAACACCATATATTTT; cdr3_aa: CASSPYTSGNTIYF
clone_size: many; v_call: TRBV25-1; j_call: TRBJ2-7; d_call: -; cdr3_nt: TGTGCCAGCAGTGCGACCGGGACGGAAAGCTCCTACGAGCAGTACTTC; cdr3_aa: CASSATGTESSYEQYF
clone_size: -; v_call: TRBV9; j_call: TRBJ1-3; d_call: -; cdr3_nt: TGTGCCAGCAGCGTAGATGCAGAGTCTGGAAACACCATATATTTT; cdr3_aa: CASSVDAESGNTIYF
clone_size: many; v_call: TRBV29-1; j_call: TRBJ2-2; d_call: -; cdr3_nt: TGCAGCGTTCTAGTGGGGGCGGCCGGGGAGCTGTTTTTT; cdr3_aa: CSVLVGAAGELFF
clone_size: few; v_call: TRBV20-1; j_call: TRBJ1-5; d_call: -; cdr3_nt: TGCAGTGCTAGAGGAGGGACTGATAGCAATCAGCCCCAGCATTTT; cdr3_aa: CSARGGTDSNQPQHF
clone_size: many; v_call: TRBV25-1; j_call: TRBJ1-1; d_call: -; cdr3_nt: TGTGCCAGCAGTGAAGACTTGGGGCGGACTGAAGCTTTCTTT; cdr3_aa: CASSEDLGRTEAFF
clone_size: -; v_call: TRBV13; j_call: TRBJ1-1; d_call: -; cdr3_nt: TGTGCCAGCAGCTTAGGGGCAGGGACCACTGAAGCTTTCTTT; cdr3_aa: CASSLGAGTTEAFF
clone_size: -; v_call: TRBV7-9; j_call: TRBJ2-7; d_call: -; cdr3_nt: TGCGCCAGCAGCCACGAACAGGGTTCATCCTACGAGCAGTACTTC; cdr3_aa: CASSHEQGSSYEQYF
clone_size: -; v_call: TRBV10-2; j_call: TRBJ1-6; d_call: -; cdr3_nt: TGCGCCAGCAGGACAGACAATAATTCACCCCTCCACTTT; cdr3_aa: CASRTDNNSPLHF
clone_size: -; v_call: TRBV7-9; j_call: TRBJ1-1; d_call: -; cdr3_nt: TGCGCCAGCAGCGTACAGAAGCGAGATACTGAAGCTTTCTTT; cdr3_aa: CASSVQKRDTEAFF
clone_size: -; v_call: TRBV10-2; j_call: TRBJ1-1; d_call: -; cdr3_nt: TGCGCCAGCAGTGGGAAGACTGAAGCTTTCTTT; cdr3_aa: CASSGKTEAFF
clone_size: many; v_call: TRBV2; j_call: TRBJ2-5; d_call: TRBD1; cdr3_nt: TGTGCCAGCAGTGAATTGGGACAGGGTGTCCAAGAGACCCAGTACTTC; cdr3_aa: CASSELGQGVQETQYF
clone_size: many; v_call: TRBV27; j_call: TRBJ2-5; d_call: -; cdr3_nt: TGTGCCAGCAGCTCTGGAGGGCCTACGGGGTGGACCCAGTACTTC; cdr3_aa: CASSSGGPTGWTQYF
clone_size: -; v_call: TRBV4-3; j_call: TRBJ2-2; d_call: TRBD1; cdr3_nt: TGCGCCAGTAGAGGGACAGGGGGCAGGGAGCTGTTTTTT; cdr3_aa: CASRGTGGRELFF
clone_size: few; v_call: TRBV7-9; j_call: TRBJ2-7; d_call: -; cdr3_nt: TGTGCCAGCAGCTCCGGGACATCTACCTACGAGCAGTACTTC; cdr3_aa: CASSSGTSTYEQYF
clone_size: -; v_call: TRBV7-8; j_call: TRBJ1-1; d_call: -; cdr3_nt: TGTGCCAGCAGGATGGACAGCTCTGAAGCTTTCTTT; cdr3_aa: CASRMDSSEAFF
clone_size: -; v_call: TRBV5-1; j_call: TRBJ2-7; d_call: -; cdr3_nt: TGCGCCAGCAGCTTGCGGGACACCCCTCACGAGCAGTACTTC; cdr3_aa: CASSLRDTPHEQYF
clone_size: -; v_call: TRBV7-3; j_call: TRBJ2-2; d_call: TRBD2; cdr3_nt: TGTGCCAGCAGCCTGAGCGGGGGGCGTTACACCGGGGAGCTGTTTTTT; cdr3_aa: CASSLSGGRYTGELFF
clone_size: -; v_call: TRBV12-5; j_call: TRBJ1-1; d_call: -; cdr3_nt: TGTGCTAGTGGTTTGCGACAGTACACTGAAGCTTTCTTT; cdr3_aa: CASGLRQYTEAFF
clone_size: -; v_call: TRBV12-3/TRBV12-4; j_call: TRBJ1-4; d_call: -; cdr3_nt: TGTGCCAGCAGGGTTGGGCTGGGCGGAGTTAATGAAAAACTGTTTTTT; cdr3_aa: CASRVGLGGVNEKLFF
clone_size: many; v_call: TRBV20-1; j_call: TRBJ1-5; d_call: -; cdr3_nt: TGCAGTGCTAGTGAGGGAGGGATGGGTCAGCCCCAGCATTTT; cdr3_aa: CSASEGGMGQPQHF
clone_size: many; v_call: TRBV15; j_call: TRBJ2-5; d_call: TRBD1; cdr3_nt: TGTGCCACCACCCATCAAGTGGGACAGGGTTCGAAGACCCAGTACTTC; cdr3_aa: CATTHQVGQGSKTQYF
clone_size: -; v_call: TRBV20-1; j_call: TRBJ2-5; d_call: -; cdr3_nt: TGCAGTGCTAGTCGACAGTTCAGGGGCGAAGAGACCCAGTACTTC; cdr3_aa: CSASRQFRGEETQYF
clone_size: -; v_call: TRBV11-2; j_call: TRBJ2-7; d_call: TRBD1; cdr3_nt: TGTGCCAGCAGCCAGCGGGACAGGGGCCACGAGCAGTACTTC; cdr3_aa: CASSQRDRGHEQYF
clone_size: many; v_call: TRBV29-1; j_call: TRBJ2-7; d_call: TRBD1; cdr3_nt: TGCAGCGTTGTACAGGGGACCTACGAGCAGTACTTC; cdr3_aa: CSVVQGTYEQYF
clone_size: -; v_call: TRBV6-1; j_call: TRBJ1-5; d_call: TRBD1; cdr3_nt: TGTGCCAGCGGCTGGACAGGAGGGGATCAGCCCCAGCATTTT; cdr3_aa: CASGWTGGDQPQHF
clone_size: -; v_call: TRBV5-8; j_call: TRBJ2-7; d_call: -; cdr3_nt: TGTGCCAGCAGCCCCGTGGACTACCCTCCAAGGGAGCAGTACTTC; cdr3_aa: CASSPVDYPPREQYF
clone_size: once; v_call: TRBV12-3/TRBV12-4; j_call: TRBJ1-1; d_call: -; cdr3_nt: TGTGCCAGCACCCTCTCGGGGCGCCGGGCTGAAGCTTTCTTT; cdr3_aa: CASTLSGRRAEAFF
clone_size: many; v_call: TRBV12-3/TRBV12-4; j_call: TRBJ1-4; d_call: TRBD1; cdr3_nt: TGTGCCAGCAGCCACGACAGGGGTAATGAAAAACTGTTTTTT; cdr3_aa: CASSHDRGNEKLFF
clone_size: many; v_call: TRBV29-1; j_call: TRBJ1-1; d_call: -; cdr3_nt: TGCAGCTCCTCGTCTAACACTGAAGCTTTCTTT; cdr3_aa: CSSSSNTEAFF
clone_size: -; v_call: TRBV20-1; j_call: TRBJ2-2; d_call: TRBD2; cdr3_nt: TGCAGTGCTAGGGGCGGGGGGATGAACACCGGGGAGCTGTTTTTT; cdr3_aa: CSARGGGMNTGELFF
clone_size: many; v_call: TRBV15; j_call: TRBJ2-7; d_call: TRBD1; cdr3_nt: TGTGCCACCAGCTTCCTGGGGGGGACAGGGAAGTTGGAGCAGTACTTC; cdr3_aa: CATSFLGGTGKLEQYF
clone_size: -; v_call: TRBV19; j_call: TRBJ2-5; d_call: TRBD1; cdr3_nt: TGTGCCAGTAGGGGGACAGGGGACGCGGGGACCCAGTACTTC; cdr3_aa: CASRGTGDAGTQYF